This T cell receptor beta chain derives from a study of vaccination and CD4 T cells after COVID-19. With 7 bases removed from V and 4 bases from J, the gap between germline ends came to 20 bases. The CDR3 totals 16 residues. The germline gives CDR1 SEHNR, CDR2 FQNEAQ (reference sequence). Treatment defined: roughly nine-day PBMC culture with coronavirus spike peptide pools or control peptides (ViraFEST assay). The Oncomine TCR Beta short-read assay was what sequenced the DNA obtained from cultured CD4+ T cells. TCRdb re-called the PCR reads with MiXCR, one entry per CDR3 protein. This sample carries under 25,000 distinct CDR3 sequences, 44% of them seen once, and the ten largest clones take roughly 25%. This clonotype has just one count. The antigen is undetermined.

The V gene is TRBV7-9, the J gene TRBJ1-3; TRBD1 might be the D (5 bases). The source of this sequence is a human donor who had recovered from COVID-19. The sequences come from CD4+ T cells from blood, cultured in vitro, collected before SARS-CoV-2 vaccination. CDR3 nucleotide sequence: TGTGCCAGCACCACTGAGGGCCGGGGCTCCGGAAACACCATATATTTT. Protein: CASTTEGRGSGNTIYF.